The 17 T cell receptor beta chains below come from one sample, sequenced in a study of cytomegalovirus exposure and HLA in healthy donors. The PCR contained 60 Vbeta and 13 Jbeta primers. Generated by immunoSEQ multiplex PCR, the TCRdb table keeps only in-frame clones and is missing some. This table holds over 50,000 clones, roughly 80% found once. What was sequenced was PBMCs. These receptors originate from a man aged 40-50 years in good health and CMV-seronegative.

This chain connects TRBV9 to TRBJ2-5, with D perhaps TRBD2 (7 bases). The CDR3 spans 18 residues. V lost 0 bases and J lost 4, with 22 bases in between. Germline V gene sequence: CDR1 SGDLS, CDR2 YYNGEE. The CDR3 loop reads CASSVALHVEGGGETQYF. Here the CDR3 DNA reads TGTGCCAGCAGCGTAGCGCTTCATGTTGAGGGAGGGGGAGAGACCCAGTACTTC. Filled out from reference TRBV9 and TRBJ2-5, the complete variable domain reads DSGVTQTPKHLITATGQRVTLRCSPRSGDLSVYWYQQSLDQGLQFLIQYYNGEERAKGNILERFSAQQFPDLHSELNLSSLELGDSALYFCASSVALHVEGGGETQYFGPGTRLLVL.

CDR3: CASSPPQGTGYTEQYF. The CDR3 DNA reads TGTGCCAGCTCACCACCTCAAGGGACAGGGTACACAGAGCAGTACTTC. The V call is TRBV18, the J call TRBJ2-7; 9 bases fit TRBD1. The germline CDR1 and CDR2 sequences are KGHSH and LQKENI. After removal of 0 bases from V and 7 bases from J, the junction contained 10 bases not matched to a gene. This CDR3 spans 16 amino acids.

The chain has TRBV9 and TRBJ2-6; TRBD1 aligns across 10 bases. Germline lookup yields CDR1 SGDLS and CDR2 YYNGEE. The CDR3 sequence is 20 residues long. After removal of 0 bases from V and 0 bases from J, the junction contained 9 bases not matched to a gene. Written as DNA, the CDR3 is TGTGCCAGCAGCGTAGTTAGACAGGGGGCTTTCGACTCTGGGGCCAACGTCCTGACTTTC. This translates into CASSVVRQGAFDSGANVLTF.

This clone was picked up one time. The chain links TRBV6-5 to TRBJ2-5; TRBD1 matches 7 bases. CDR3 length equals 13 residues. Trimming took 5 bases from V and 7 from J; bases not matched to a gene: 7. Germline-derived CDR1 and CDR2 are MNHEY and SVGAGI. The CDR3, as DNA: TGTGCCAGCAGTCGGACCAACAGGGGGACCCAGTACTTC. Its protein is CASSRTNRGTQYF.

The chain has TRBV30 and TRBJ1-2; 10 bases are shared with TRBD1. CDR1 GTSNPN and CDR2 SVGIG come from the germline V gene (reference sequence). J was trimmed by 8 bases and V by 4 bases; bases with no gene match: 10. The CDR3 sequence is 14 residues long. Here the CDR3 reads CAWTADRGRGGYTF. In DNA, the CDR3 is TGTGCCTGGACCGCCGACAGGGGGCGAGGAGGCTACACCTTC.

This chain links TRBV15 with TRBJ2-1; D is perhaps TRBD1 (6 bases). The CDR3 totals 13 residues. The V gene's germline CDR1 is LNHNV and CDR2 YYDKDF (reference sequence). V was pared by 7 bases and J by 10 bases, with 17 bases between. The CDR3 region has the DNA TGTGCCACCACCTCCCCCAGGGGTCGGGAGCAGTTCTTC. It codes for CATTSPRGREQFF.

The V call is TRBV9, the J call TRBJ1-3; TRBD1 aligns across 8 bases. This CDR3 contains 14 residues. CDR1 and CDR2 (germline): SGDLS, YYNGEE. V dropped 3 bases and J dropped 4; count of bases not matched to a gene: 3. CDR3 coding DNA: TGTGCCAGCAGCGGGACAGGGTGGGGAAACACCATATATTTT. Encoded protein: CASSGTGWGNTIYF.

This clone is a singleton in its sample. The J gene is TRBJ2-2, the V gene TRBV19; 8 nucleotides agree with TRBD1. Germline lookup yields CDR1 LNHDA and CDR2 SQIVND (reference sequence). The CDR3 extends over 14 amino acids. Unmatched junction bases numbered 4, after V lost 6 bases and J lost 4 bases. The CDR3, as DNA: TGTGCCAGTAGACAACAGGGGGGCACCGGGGAGCTGTTTTTT. Protein product: CASRQQGGTGELFF.

This clone was observed a few times. This CDR3 is also generated by other DNA sequences in the sample. The rearrangement uses TRBV6-5 and TRBJ2-3, with D perhaps TRBD2 (6 bases). Germline assignment: CDR1 MNHEY and CDR2 SVGAGI. The CDR3 is made up of 15 amino acids. The V end lost 4 bases, the J end lost 0 bases, and 11 bases lay between the germline ends. The CDR3 spells CASSLGGASTDTQYF. The CDR3 DNA reads TGTGCCAGCAGTTTGGGAGGTGCCAGCACAGATACGCAGTATTTT.

The chain uses TRBV14 and TRBJ2-1, with a tentative D call TRBD1 (5 bases). The V gene lost 1 base and the J gene lost 0 bases, with 10 bases spanning the gap. The CDR3 is 16 amino acids. Per germline, CDR1 SGHDN and CDR2 FVKESK. CDR3 in amino acids: CASSQVFDSSYNEQFF. CDR3 nucleotides: TGTGCCAGCAGCCAAGTTTTCGACAGCTCCTACAATGAGCAGTTCTTC. The full variable domain, in which reference TRBV14 and TRBJ2-1 provide the parts outside the CDR3, is EAGVTQFPSHSVIEKGQTVTLRCDPISGHDNLYWYRRVMGKEIKFLLHFVKESKQDESGMPNNRFLAERTGGTYSTLKVQPAELEDSGVYFCASSQVFDSSYNEQFFGPGTRLTVL.

The rearrangement uses TRBV5-1 and TRBJ2-7; a possible D gene is TRBD1 (5 bases). From germline, CDR1 is SGHRS and CDR2 YFSETQ. Deletions cut 0 bases from V and 3 bases from J, with 13 bases between. The CDR3 loop spans 15 amino acids. The DNA of the CDR3 is TGCGCCAGCAGCTTGGCTGGGGCGAAAGTCTACGAGCAGTACTTC. Translating it yields CASSLAGAKVYEQYF.

The CDR3 sequence is CASSQGQGYYGYTF. CDR3 in DNA: TGCGCCAGCAGCCAAGGACAGGGATACTATGGCTACACCTTC. The chain uses TRBV4-1 and TRBJ1-2; 7 nucleotides align to TRBD1. V dropped 1 base and J dropped 3; count of bases not matched to a gene: 2. Looked up from germline, CDR1 is MGHRA and CDR2 is YSYEKL. The CDR3 consists of 14 residues.

This clone has just one count. The sample holds other DNA sequences that translate to the same CDR3. This chain joins TRBV11-3 and TRBJ2-7; D ambiguous. Germline V gene data show CDR1 as SGHNT and CDR2 as YENEEA. The CDR3 consists of 12 residues. V lost 0 bases to trimming and J lost 4 bases, with 4 bases between them. The CDR3, as DNA: TGTGCCAGCAGCTTAGATCGGTACGAGCAGTACTTC. Translating it yields CASSLDRYEQYF.

V and J are TRBV6-1 and TRBJ2-7; maybe TRBD1 (5 bases). In germline, CDR1 is MNHNS, CDR2 SASEGT. The CDR3 runs to 13 residues. V was shortened by 2 bases and J by 5 bases, with 10 bases between the two germline ends. The CDR3 spells CASSEQGPHEQYV. The CDR3 DNA follows: TGTGCCAGCAGTGAACAGGGTCCCCACGAGCAGTACGTC.

CDR3 residues: CRYRGGALNQPQHF. The CDR3 coding sequence is TGCAGGTACCGGGGGGGTGCACTAAATCAGCCCCAGCATTTT. The chain joins TRBV29-1 to TRBJ1-5; D possibly corresponds to TRBD1 (5 bases). This CDR3 region has 14 residues. Per the germline V gene, CDR1 is SQVTM and CDR2 is ANQGSEA.

V usage is TRBV2 and J usage is TRBJ1-5; perhaps TRBD1 as D (6 bases). Trimming shortened V by 5 bases and J by 7 bases, and 9 bases separated the two germline ends. CDR1 is SNHLY, CDR2 FYNNEI, per germline. The CDR3 sequence is 12 residues long. The CDR3 coding sequence is TGTGCCAGCAGTCAACAGGGACAGCCCCAGCATTTT. Amino acid sequence: CASSQQGQPQHF.

This rearrangement joins TRBV9 to TRBJ2-3, with 10 bases lining up with TRBD2. Germline V gene sequence: CDR1 SGDLS, CDR2 YYNGEE. The ends lost 3 bases at V and 6 bases at J; junction bases unmatched: 7. This CDR3 comprises 15 residues. CDR3 DNA: TGTGCCAGCAGCGATGTAGCGGGGGGCTCCGATACGCAGTATTTT. Translation: CASSDVAGGSDTQYF.